This TCR beta chain emerged from a study of beta chain features in type 1 diabetes (dated by TCRdb to 2016 to 2019). A note on the overall study: Mean age, gender distribution, total cell number and subset yield did not differ between patients and healthy donors. The study compared TCRB repertoires of sorted circulating CD4+ T cell subsets between recently diagnosed type 1 diabetes patients and matched healthy donors. Across all samples, 90 million to 130 million sorted cells were examined, and cell number per subset correlated strongly with RNA yield. Regulatory and stem cell-like memory subsets were isolated from only 8 patients and 8 healthy donors, whereas naive and central memory subsets came from all 28 donors. Findings and caveats that apply to the study as a whole: PCR may preferentially amplify shorter templates, but because patient and control samples were amplified and corrected together, any resulting skew would affect both groups equally. Only small numbers of individuals were included in the HLA sub-analyses, which left unresolved whether HLA type had any influence on TCRB rearrangement. The naive, central memory and regulatory TCRB repertoires appeared to resemble one another more closely among patients than among healthy donors. Sequencing cDNA rather than genomic DNA could over-represent highly expressing activated cells, although activation and CD3 levels did not differ between groups. Patients with type 1 diabetes made fewer insertions and deleted more nucleotides at VDJ recombination sites, implying thymic rearrangement abnormalities. A moderate but significant shortening of TCRB CDR3 length was observed in type 1 diabetes patients in all four CD4+ subsets.

A single peripheral blood draw of around 120 mL on average was collected from each donor into heparinised tubes. A BD FACSAria II was used to sort naive, central memory, regulatory and stem cell-like memory CD4+ T cells with a panel that included CD45RO, CCR7, CD25, CD127, CD95 and CD27. Every sorted population had a purity above 98%. PBMCs were separated immediately by Lymphoprep density gradient centrifugation and were stained directly, without being cultured. So that batch effects would be minimized, each experiment stained and sorted samples in pairs, pairing one healthy donor with one patient. Details on this clone: Its antigen remains unidentified. It has no much larger one-base neighbor in the sample; base qualities were not kept.

The High Capacity cDNA Reverse Transcription Kit was used to reverse transcribe all of the isolated RNA, meaning that expressed TCRB transcripts were what got sequenced. Deep immunoSEQ sequencing was applied to naive, central memory and regulatory T cell samples, giving an average of around 4 million total reads per sample. Sorted cells were lysed in RLT buffer and RNA was extracted with DNase-treated RNeasy Micro or Mini kits, depending on cell number. Each cell subset was processed separately to prevent cross-contamination, with patient and healthy donor samples processed together. The immunoSEQ multiplex PCR was used to amplify TCRB sequences from cDNA, generating 87-bp fragments that spanned the CDR3 region. Sequencing of the amplicons was done on the Illumina HiSeq platform. Per the source publication's procedure: Synthetic template baselines were used to correct PCR bias computationally, reads within Hamming distance 2 were collapsed together, and singletons that could not be merged were discarded. By aligning reads against IMGT, V, D and J genes, CDR3 length, and insertions or deletions at six rearrangement sites were assigned. Within each subset, clonotype counts were normalized to sorted cell number, after which true diversity and Gini coefficients were computed with the tcR R package. The overlap coefficient, calculated on TCRB nucleotide sequences, was used to quantify repertoire sharing. Out-of-frame TCRB sequences from naive cells were analyzed to stand in for the pre-selection repertoire. In TCRdb, the immuneACCESS table is reduced to in-frame sequences with V and J assigned. These tables do not hold every clone; where another copy was compared, an unresolved V gene accounts for under half, and the others remain unexplained. V and J calls and clone size are those listed in that table; D and trimming were worked out from the DNA. The sample table shows 620,000 or so clones, and 15% to 19% are seen once. The ten most abundant clones make up around 0.095% of the sample.

Looking up the germline V gene (reference sequence) yields CDR1 GTSNPN and CDR2 SVGIG. There are 13 amino acids in the CDR3, from cysteine to phenylalanine inclusive. Of all the DNA, just the CDR3 is kept, 39 bases in frame from base 1. The V and J ends are trimmed by 4 bases and 3 bases, leaving 10 bases between them. Sequencing was done on a sample of naive CD4+ T cells from blood. The intended sense of this specimen's cell subset or site label: true naive CD4+ T cells. The clonotype was recovered from a young man in good health. The chain employs TRBV30 and TRBJ1-3; no D gene can be assigned with confidence. The CDR3 protein sequence reads: CAWTDDNGNTIYF. The nucleotides are TGTGCCTGGACCGACGACAATGGAAACACCATATATTTT.